These T cell receptor beta chains were read from a single sample in a study of shared clonotypes between healthy human individuals. The protocol was immunoSEQ multiplex PCR, while the TCRdb copy is restricted to in-frame clones and leaves out a portion. The table lists about 800,000 clones, about 96% of them singletons, with about 0.25% in the top ten. Sample: naive CD8+ T cells sorted from blood. The receptors stem from a young man in good health. Both conserved end residues are part of each CDR3. Each record gives: V gene, D gene, J gene, clone size, CDR3 length, CDR3 protein, CDR3 DNA. The D gene is left open where the match is weak. Size is stated for part of the rows, as once, few or many counts, or as a class when the clone is expanded.

>TRBV4-3|.|TRBJ2-7|.|16
CASSQDRASSSYEQYF
TGCGCCAGCAGCCAAGATCGAGCATCAAGCTCCTACGAGCAGTACTTC
>TRBV4-1|TRBD2|TRBJ2-3|.|17
CASSLRGGSGSVDTQYF
TGCGCCAGCAGCCTCCGGGGGGGTAGCGGGAGTGTAGATACGCAGTATTTT
>TRBV25-1|.|TRBJ2-5|.|16
CASSEWSSGQQETQYF
TGTGCCAGCAGTGAATGGAGCTCCGGACAGCAAGAGACCCAGTACTTC
>TRBV27|TRBD2|TRBJ2-7|.|14
CASSFTGGPGEQYF
TGTGCCAGCAGTTTTACGGGAGGGCCGGGAGAGCAGTACTTC
>TRBV11-2|TRBD1|TRBJ1-5|.|19
CASSLGSRDRGQGDQPQHF
TGTGCCAGCAGCTTAGGGTCCCGGGACAGGGGGCAGGGGGATCAGCCCCAGCATTTT
>TRBV7-6|.|TRBJ1-1|.|15
CASSSDPSLNTEAFF
TGTGCCAGCAGCTCGGACCCCAGCCTGAACACTGAAGCTTTCTTT
>TRBV9|.|TRBJ2-7|once|14
CASSPPGGHDEQYF
TGTGCCAGCAGCCCCCCAGGGGGGCACGACGAGCAGTACTTC
>TRBV4-3|TRBD2|TRBJ2-1|.|14
CAGRLAGEEDEQFF
TGCGCCGGCAGACTAGCGGGAGAAGAAGATGAGCAGTTCTTC
>TRBV25-1|.|TRBJ2-6|.|14
CASSEGAGANVLTF
TGTGCCAGCAGTGAAGGGGCTGGGGCCAACGTCCTGACTTTC
>TRBV10-1|.|TRBJ1-1|.|12
CASLDRITEAFF
TGCGCCAGCCTAGACCGCATCACTGAAGCTTTCTTT
>TRBV19|.|TRBJ1-2|.|15
CASIHPGTYGYGYTF
TGTGCCAGTATTCATCCCGGGACCTATGGCTATGGCTACACCTTC
>TRBV19|TRBD1|TRBJ1-5|.|14
CASSIRTGYQPQHF
TGTGCCAGTAGTATACGGACAGGGTATCAGCCCCAGCATTTT
>TRBV7-8|.|TRBJ2-7|.|14
CASSLEGPTYEQYF
TGTGCCAGCAGCTTAGAAGGGCCGACCTACGAGCAGTACTTC
>TRBV30|.|TRBJ2-7|.|13
CAWSIGRDYEQYF
TGTGCCTGGAGTATAGGGCGGGATTACGAGCAGTACTTC
>TRBV4-1|.|TRBJ2-1|.|12
CASSPRAFEQFF
TGCGCCAGCAGCCCTCGGGCCTTTGAGCAGTTCTTC
>TRBV6-5|TRBD2|TRBJ2-2|.|14
CASSYTSGPAELFF
TGTGCCAGCAGTTACACTAGCGGGCCCGCGGAGCTGTTTTTT
>TRBV9|.|TRBJ2-1|once|15
CASSAGLVGYNEQFF
TGTGCCAGCAGCGCTGGACTGGTGGGGTACAATGAGCAGTTCTTC
>TRBV27|.|TRBJ2-7|.|14
CASSHRGVSYEQYF
TGTGCCAGCAGTCATCGAGGGGTTTCCTACGAGCAGTACTTC
>TRBV7-9|.|TRBJ2-7|once|14
CASSSHDISYEQYF
TGTGCCAGCAGCTCCCACGACATCTCCTACGAGCAGTACTTC
>TRBV19|TRBD1|TRBJ2-7|.|13
CASSMQTGFEQYF
TGTGCCAGTAGTATGCAGACAGGGTTCGAGCAGTACTTC
>TRBV2|.|TRBJ2-3|.|13
CASRTTPTDTQYF
TGTGCCAGCAGGACTACCCCCACAGATACGCAGTATTTT
>TRBV14|.|TRBJ1-6|once|19
CASSPATLERTDNNSPLHF
TGTGCCAGCAGCCCTGCCACGTTAGAACGGACAGATAATAATTCACCCCTCCACTTT
>TRBV28|.|TRBJ1-5|.|15
CASSPASLRGQPQHF
TGTGCCAGCAGTCCCGCCTCGTTGCGGGGACAGCCCCAGCATTTT
>TRBV27|.|TRBJ2-7|.|13
CASSFTSSYEQYF
TGTGCCAGCAGTTTTACCAGTTCCTACGAGCAGTACTTC
>TRBV29-1|TRBD1|TRBJ2-6|.|16
CSVEDTGGEGANVLTF
TGCAGCGTTGAAGATACAGGGGGCGAAGGGGCCAACGTCCTGACTTTC